This note documents a single T cell receptor beta chain sequence. Its antigen is not known. Terminally differentiated effector memory CD45RA+ cells were excluded by CCR7 positive selection of CD45RO-negative cells. All participating donors were Caucasian adults from Nashville, Tennessee. Per the original methods: From ImmunoSEQ came sequences covering only the junction and carrying no quality scores, so filtering differed. The assay was immunoSEQ multiplex PCR, and TCRdb's table has in-frame clones only and misses some. The DNA gave D and trimming, while V, J and clone size come from that table. The sample has about 2,100,000 clones; about 92% are singletons. V lost 3 bases and J 0 bases, leaving 11 bases between the germline ends. The CDR3 is 15 residues long. Germline lookup yields CDR1 MDHEN and CDR2 SYDVKM. This sample is drawn from a study of shared clonotypes between healthy human individuals. Whole-study results and caveats: Generation of non-shared clonotypes was less probable than generation of clonotypes shared by all four donors.

The specimen was naive CD8+ T cells from PBMCs. This chain joins TRBV28 and TRBJ1-1; TRBD1 is a possible D gene (6 bases). This clonotype was obtained from a man younger than 35 in good health. Some clones in this sample may be carry-over from other donors' samples. CDR3 protein: CASSFRGRVNTEAFF. The CDR3 DNA reads as TGTGCCAGCAGTTTCAGGGGCCGGGTGAACACTGAAGCTTTCTTT.